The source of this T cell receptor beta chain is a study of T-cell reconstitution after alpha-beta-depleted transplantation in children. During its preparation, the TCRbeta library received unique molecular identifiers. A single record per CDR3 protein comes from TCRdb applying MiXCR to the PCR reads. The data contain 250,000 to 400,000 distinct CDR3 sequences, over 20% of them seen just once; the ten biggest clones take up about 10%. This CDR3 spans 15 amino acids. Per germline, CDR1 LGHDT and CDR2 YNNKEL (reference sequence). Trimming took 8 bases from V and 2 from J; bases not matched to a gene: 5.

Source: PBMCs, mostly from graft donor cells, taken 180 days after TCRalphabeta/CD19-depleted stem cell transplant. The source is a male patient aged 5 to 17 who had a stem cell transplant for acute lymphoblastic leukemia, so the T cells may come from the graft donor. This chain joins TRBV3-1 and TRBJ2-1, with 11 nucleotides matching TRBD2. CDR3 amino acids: CASGSSGRAYNEQFF. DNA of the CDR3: TGTGCCAGCGGGAGTAGCGGGAGGGCCTACAATGAGCAGTTCTTC.